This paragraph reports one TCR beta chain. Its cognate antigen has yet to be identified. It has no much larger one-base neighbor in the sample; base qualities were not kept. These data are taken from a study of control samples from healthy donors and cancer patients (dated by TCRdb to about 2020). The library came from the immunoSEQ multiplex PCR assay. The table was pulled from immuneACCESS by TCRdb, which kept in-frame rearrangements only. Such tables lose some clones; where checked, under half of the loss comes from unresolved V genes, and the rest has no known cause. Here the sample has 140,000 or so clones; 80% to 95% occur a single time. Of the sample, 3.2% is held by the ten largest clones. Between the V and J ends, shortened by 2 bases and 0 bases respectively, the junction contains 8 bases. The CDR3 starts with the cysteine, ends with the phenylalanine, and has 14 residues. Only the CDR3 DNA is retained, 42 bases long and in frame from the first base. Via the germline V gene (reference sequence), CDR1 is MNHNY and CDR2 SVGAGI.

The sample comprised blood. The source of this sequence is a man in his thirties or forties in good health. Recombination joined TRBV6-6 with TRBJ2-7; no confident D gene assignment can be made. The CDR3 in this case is CASSYEATSYEQYF. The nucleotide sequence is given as TGTGCCAGCAGTTACGAGGCTACCTCCTACGAGCAGTACTTC.